What follows are 30 T cell receptor beta chains derived from one specimen sequenced in a study of shared clonotypes between healthy human individuals. Clones were read by immunoSEQ multiplex PCR, and TCRdb kept only the in-frame ones, dropping some. The data hold about 2.5 million clones, with just under 95% observed a single time. Sequenced: naive CD4+ T cells from PBMCs. Subset described: CD45RA+ positively selected. These receptors came from a man between 18 and 35 years old in good health. Some clones in this sample may be carry-over from other donors' samples.

A single count supports this clone. The CDR3 nucleotides are TGTGCCAGTAGTATGGTGAGGGGGGCAGGGCCGAACACTGAAGCTTTCTTT. This codes for CASSMVRGAGPNTEAFF. The gene calls are TRBV19 and TRBJ1-1; D might be TRBD1 (6 bases). The V end lost 3 bases, the J end lost 1 base, and 18 bases lay between the germline ends. There are 17 residues in the CDR3. Germline assignment: CDR1 LNHDA and CDR2 SQIVND (reference sequence).

In this sample, this clone turned up once. The rearrangement links TRBV27 to TRBJ1-5; D remains unclear. Germline CDR1 and CDR2: MNHEY and SMNVEV (reference sequence). V was shortened by 2 bases and J by 2 bases, with 13 bases between the two germline ends. The CDR3 has 16 amino acids. The CDR3 loop reads CASSLRLSAGNQPQHF. The CDR3 DNA sequence: TGTGCCAGCAGTTTAAGGCTCTCAGCGGGCAATCAGCCCCAGCATTTT.

This clone came up a few times. The V and J genes are TRBV29-1 and TRBJ1-1; the D is unclear. The length of the CDR3 is 13 residues. Between the trimmed V and J ends, which lost 5 bases and 2 bases, there was a span of 12 bases. Germline V gives CDR1 SQVTM, CDR2 ANQGSEA. CDR3 residues: CSVLNSLNTEAFF. CDR3 DNA: TGCAGCGTTCTAAACAGCCTAAACACTGAAGCTTTCTTT.

This chain joins TRBV7-2 and TRBJ2-2, with 8 bases identical to TRBD1. Germline V gene lookup returns CDR1 SGHTA and CDR2 FQGNSA. The V and J ends lost 5 bases and 4 bases, in that order; junction bases with no gene match: 3. The CDR3 consists of 14 residues. CDR3 protein: CASSRQGITGELFF. CDR3 coding DNA: TGTGCCAGCAGCCGACAGGGGATCACCGGGGAGCTGTTTTTT.

J is TRBJ2-7 and V is TRBV25-1; D remains unclear. CDR1 and CDR2 from the germline V gene are MGHDK and SYGVNS. This CDR3 spans 15 amino acids. Trimming stripped 2 bases from V and 3 bases from J, with 14 bases between. The CDR3 reads CASSEPSQGIYEQYF. CDR3 in DNA: TGTGCCAGCAGTGAACCATCCCAAGGGATCTACGAGCAGTACTTC.

The chain uses TRBV9 and TRBJ1-2, with D possibly being TRBD1 (5 bases). Trimming took 4 bases from V and 12 from J, leaving 25 bases between them. This CDR3 contains 15 residues. Germline V gene lookup returns CDR1 SGDLS and CDR2 YYNGEE. The CDR3 is CASSSDPGLNLLDTF. CDR3 coding DNA: TGTGCCAGCAGCTCTGACCCGGGACTAAACTTATTGGACACCTTC.

This clone was recorded once. V is TRBV15 and J is TRBJ2-5; maybe TRBD2 (5 bases). There are 12 residues in the CDR3. Germline lookup yields CDR1 LNHNV and CDR2 YYDKDF (reference sequence). The V and J ends lost 1 base and 7 bases respectively, with 7 bases between them. This CDR3 is CATSRVRGTQYF. In DNA form, the CDR3 reads TGTGCCACCAGCAGAGTCCGGGGGACCCAGTACTTC.

The chain recombines TRBV7-8 with TRBJ2-7, with 7 bases lining up with TRBD1. Trimming cost V 1 base and J 3 bases; bases outside gene matches: 3. The CDR3 is made up of 14 amino acids. CDR1 is SGHVS and CDR2 is FQNEAQ in the germline V gene. CDR3 region: CASSLEGTDYEQYF. The DNA of the CDR3 is TGTGCCAGCAGCTTAGAAGGGACAGACTACGAGCAGTACTTC.

The chain carries TRBV28 and TRBJ2-5; D unresolved. Trimming took off 6 bases at V and 6 bases at J, with 14 bases between the two ends. CDR1 and CDR2 from the germline V gene are MDHEN and SYDVKM. The CDR3 consists of 13 residues. The CDR3 DNA reads TGTGCCAGCAGCTCGCCCCACACGAAGACCCAGTACTTC. As protein: CASSSPHTKTQYF.

The V call is TRBV29-1, the J call TRBJ2-3; a weak D match, TRBD2 (5 bases). This CDR3 has 15 residues. The ends were cut back, 4 bases at V and 2 bases at J, with 16 bases in the middle. Germline CDR1 and CDR2: SQVTM and ANQGSEA. CDR3 nucleotide sequence: TGCAGCGTTGGCGGACTGGATTATAACACAGATACGCAGTATTTT. The encoded protein is CSVGGLDYNTDTQYF.

The V gene is TRBV5-1, the J gene TRBJ2-5, with 11 positions matching TRBD2. V lost 4 bases, J lost 9 bases, and 14 bases stayed unmatched. CDR1 and CDR2 (germline): SGHRS, YFSETQ. This CDR3 spans 16 amino acids. CDR3 protein: CASSVEHQGLADSQYF. In DNA, the CDR3 is TGCGCCAGCAGCGTGGAGCACCAGGGACTAGCGGACTCCCAGTACTTC.

The chain joins TRBV9 to TRBJ2-3; 7 bases align to TRBD1. Germline CDR1 reads SGDLS; CDR2 reads YYNGEE. The CDR3 extends over 14 amino acids. V was pared by 3 bases and J by 7 bases, with 8 bases of the junction left unmatched. The CDR3 here is CASSETGQLYTQYF. CDR3 in DNA: TGTGCCAGCAGCGAGACAGGGCAGCTATATACGCAGTATTTT. The full variable domain, in which reference TRBV9 and TRBJ2-3 provide the parts outside the CDR3, is DSGVTQTPKHLITATGQRVTLRCSPRSGDLSVYWYQQSLDQGLQFLIQYYNGEERAKGNILERFSAQQFPDLHSELNLSSLELGDSALYFCASSETGQLYTQYFGPGTRLTVL.

The chain recombines TRBV25-1 with TRBJ2-7; maybe TRBD1 (6 bases). Between the trimmed V and J ends, which lost 4 bases and 5 bases, there was a span of 12 bases. The CDR3 contains 13 residues. Germline V gene data show CDR1 as MGHDK and CDR2 as SYGVNS. The CDR3 bases are TGTGCCAGCAGTGCAACAGGGACCCACGAGCAGTACTTC. Encoded protein: CASSATGTHEQYF.

The chain links TRBV15 to TRBJ2-3, with 10 positions matching TRBD2. The V and J ends lost 4 bases and 1 base, in that order; junction bases with no gene match: 2. The germline V gene has CDR1 LNHNV and CDR2 YYDKDF (reference sequence). This CDR3 spans 15 amino acids. The CDR3 here is CATSIGTSGTDTQYF. CDR3 in DNA: TGTGCCACCAGCATAGGGACTAGCGGCACAGATACGCAGTATTTT.

A note on this clone: The same CDR3 also results from other DNA sequences found in this sample. This sequence joins TRBV7-9 and TRBJ1-1; unclear D gene. V dropped 5 bases and J dropped 0 bases, with 7 bases sitting between them. CDR3 length: 13 residues. Germline V CDR1 and CDR2: SEHNR, FQNEAQ (reference sequence). Here the CDR3 reads CASSLDMNTEAFF. The CDR3 region has the DNA TGTGCCAGCAGCCTTGACATGAACACTGAAGCTTTCTTT.

This clone was detected only once. This CDR3 reads CARSLQGCRGFQETQYF. DNA for the CDR3: TGTGCCAGAAGCTTGCAGGGGTGTCGTGGTTTTCAAGAGACCCAGTACTTC. The V and J genes are TRBV5-3 and TRBJ2-5; the D gene is possibly TRBD1 (6 bases). TRBV5-3 is assigned to the ORF class and has an uncertain function. The ends were cut back, 1 base at V and 2 bases at J, with 18 bases in the middle. The CDR3 extends over 17 amino acids.

This chain links TRBV6-6 with TRBJ2-2, with 11 bases fitting TRBD2. J lost 5 bases, V lost 6 bases, and 5 bases had no gene match. This CDR3 has 15 amino acids. CDR1 MNHNY and CDR2 SVGAGI come from the germline V gene (reference sequence). In DNA form, the CDR3 reads TGTGCCAGCAGCCGACTAGCGGGGTGGACCGGGGAGCTGTTTTTT. Protein: CASSRLAGWTGELFF.

The chain links TRBV2 to TRBJ2-4, with 12 bases matching TRBD2. The V gene's germline CDR1 is SNHLY and CDR2 FYNNEI. V shed 6 bases, J shed 6 bases, and the junction held 9 bases outside the gene matches. CDR3 length: 16 residues. The CDR3 DNA reads TGTGCCAGCAGGACCGGGACTAGCGGGCTTCGAAACATTCAGTACTTC. Protein: CASRTGTSGLRNIQYF.

V usage is TRBV6-6 and J usage is TRBJ2-7; a weak D match, TRBD2 (7 bases). Germline CDR1 reads MNHNY; CDR2 reads SVGAGI (reference sequence). V dropped 8 bases and J dropped 3 bases, with 20 bases sitting between them. The CDR3 contains 15 residues. As DNA, the CDR3 is TGTGCCAGCTCCCTCACAGGGACTACCGGCTACGAGCAGTACTTC. Protein product: CASSLTGTTGYEQYF.

This clone was detected once. J is TRBJ1-2 and V is TRBV28; TRBD1 agrees at 9 bases. Germline loops: CDR1 MDHEN, CDR2 SYDVKM. The V segment lost 4 bases and the J segment 6 bases; nucleotides outside the gene matches: 9. The CDR3 loop spans 15 amino acids. CDR3 amino acids: CASSSPGTGQDGYTF. The CDR3 coding sequence is TGTGCCAGCAGTTCCCCGGGGACAGGGCAGGATGGCTACACCTTC.

A remark on this clone: The junction does not match germline at one end; this may be a read error. This chain uses TRBV9 with TRBJ2-5, with D possibly called TRBD1 or TRBD2 (5 bases each). CDR1 is SGDLS and CDR2 is YYNGEE in the germline V gene. This CDR3 spans 14 amino acids. For the CDR3, the DNA is TGTACCAGCAGCGATCGGAGTTGGGGGGAGACCCAGTACTTC. Protein product: CTSSDRSWGETQYF.

The chain employs TRBV7-2 and TRBJ1-3; 7 nucleotides agree with TRBD1. The V segment lost 4 bases and the J segment 4 bases; nucleotides outside the gene matches: 10. Germline-derived CDR1 and CDR2 are SGHTA and FQGNSA. The CDR3 spans 16 residues. The CDR3 bases are TGTGCCAGCAGCTCCACAGGGGCCCAAGACGGAAACACCATATATTTT. Translating it yields CASSSTGAQDGNTIYF.

This chain uses TRBV19 with TRBJ2-5; possible D gene TRBD2, 5 bases. V lost 5 bases to trimming and J lost 2 bases, with 15 bases between them. From germline, CDR1 is LNHDA and CDR2 SQIVND (reference sequence). This CDR3 is 15 amino acids long. The CDR3 sequence is CASSPTSRGQETQYF. The CDR3 coding sequence is TGTGCCAGTAGTCCAACCTCCCGGGGACAAGAGACCCAGTACTTC.

For the CDR3, the DNA is TGTGCCAGCAGCCTAGACCAGGGGGGCAATGAGCAGTTCTTC. Amino acids: CASSLDQGGNEQFF. The chain combines TRBV5-4 with TRBJ2-1, with a weak D call TRBD1 (7 bases). CDR3 length equals 14 residues. In germline, CDR1 is SGHNT, CDR2 YYREEE (reference sequence). V gave up 4 bases and J gave up 6 bases, with 14 bases separating them.

As DNA, the CDR3 is TGTGCCAGCTCAACTCCGGGCCCTTCCCAAGAGACCCAGTACTTC. This translates into CASSTPGPSQETQYF. The chain links TRBV18 to TRBJ2-5; D is undetermined. Trimming took off 5 bases at V and 1 base at J, with 14 bases between the two ends. Looked up from germline, CDR1 is KGHSH and CDR2 is LQKENI. This CDR3 region has 15 residues.

V usage is TRBV5-1 and J usage is TRBJ2-1, with no clear D. V was trimmed by 0 bases and J by 7 bases, leaving 11 bases between them. Germline V gene lookup returns CDR1 SGHRS and CDR2 YFSETQ. The CDR3 is made up of 14 amino acids. CDR3 in DNA: TGCGCCAGCAGCTTGGCTGTTACCAGAAATGAGCAGTTCTTC. Translating it yields CASSLAVTRNEQFF.

With respect to this clone: Other DNA variants within this sample encode the same CDR3. The chain is built from TRBV6-5 and TRBJ1-2; the match to TRBD1 covers 7 bases. The CDR3 consists of 12 residues. Unmatched junction bases numbered 1, after V lost 2 bases and J lost 7 bases. Looked up from germline, CDR1 is MNHEY and CDR2 is SVGAGI. Here the CDR3 reads CASSYQGGGYTF. The DNA of the CDR3 is TGTGCCAGCAGTTACCAGGGGGGTGGCTACACCTTC.

This chain joins TRBV19 and TRBJ2-5, with 11 bases lining up with TRBD2. Trimming at V came to 8 bases and at J to 2 bases, leaving 7 bases not matched to a gene. This CDR3 comprises 15 residues. Germline-derived CDR1 and CDR2 are LNHDA and SQIVND (reference sequence). CDR3 sequence: CASGSSGRRQETQYF. CDR3 in DNA: TGTGCCAGTGGGTCTAGCGGGAGGCGACAAGAGACCCAGTACTTC.

V and J are TRBV4-1 and TRBJ2-7, with a tentative D call TRBD1 (5 bases). The CDR3 consists of 14 residues. The V and J ends lost 5 bases and 0 bases respectively, with 11 bases between them. Looked up from germline, CDR1 is MGHRA and CDR2 is YSYEKL. The CDR3, as DNA: TGCGCCAGCAGCTTGGACACCTACTCCTACGAGCAGTACTTC. Translated, it gives CASSLDTYSYEQYF.

The chain links TRBV5-1 to TRBJ2-5, with no clear D. Germline assignment: CDR1 SGHRS and CDR2 YFSETQ. The CDR3 covers 13 residues. V was trimmed by 3 bases and J by 1 base, leaving 7 bases between them. CDR3 bases: TGCGCCAGCAGCTCGAGCGTCCAAGAGACCCAGTACTTC. Protein: CASSSSVQETQYF.